A selection of T cell receptor beta chains follows, all from one sample in a study of CD8 T cells in ankylosing spondylitis. TCRdb independently ran MiXCR on the 5' RACE reads; one entry per CDR3 protein. Of under 300,000 distinct CDR3 sequences detected, around a tenth appear once; the ten largest clones hold around 7%. What was sequenced was blood, either unsorted or a sorted T cell fraction (not recorded which). The receptors shown here come from a male donor with ankylosing spondylitis or in good health (not recorded which). The CDR3 runs from the conserved cysteine through the conserved F or W. A D gene is named only where the DNA matches it firmly. The size of a clone is reported for some rows only, either as once, few or many, or as a class for expanded clones.

d_call	v_call	j_call	clone_size	cdr3_aa	cdr3_nt
-	TRBV5-1	TRBJ2-1	many	CASSGMSHNEQFF	TGCGCCAGCAGCGGGATGTCGCACAATGAGCAGTTCTTC
-	TRBV14	TRBJ2-7	once	CASSQEPANSYEQYF	TGTGCCAGCAGCCAAGAACCGGCCAACTCCTACGAGCAGTACTTC
TRBD1	TRBV12-3/TRBV12-4	TRBJ1-1	many	CASSSDRGQIGTEAFF	TGTGCCAGCAGCTCGGACAGGGGGCAAATCGGCACTGAAGCTTTCTTT
-	TRBV7-7	TRBJ1-4	few	CASSLRATNEKLFF	TGTGCCAGCAGCTTGAGAGCAACTAATGAAAAACTGTTTTTT
-	TRBV9	TRBJ2-1	many	CASSVRENEQFF	TGTGCCAGCAGCGTAAGGGAGAATGAGCAGTTCTTC
-	TRBV5-6	TRBJ2-7	many	CASRISRDARGDEQYF	TGTGCCAGCAGGATAAGCCGGGACGCAAGAGGGGACGAGCAGTACTTC
TRBD1	TRBV18	TRBJ2-3	many	CASSPIPGQGAVDTQYF	TGTGCCAGCTCACCAATCCCGGGACAGGGGGCTGTAGATACGCAGTATTTT
-	TRBV20-1	TRBJ2-1	many	CSARDSGDQFF	TGCAGTGCTAGAGATTCAGGGGACCAGTTCTTC
-	TRBV12-3/TRBV12-4	TRBJ2-5	-	CASSPFGRQETQYF	TGTGCCAGCAGTCCATTTGGTCGGCAAGAGACCCAGTACTTC
-	TRBV19	TRBJ1-5	-	CASDSGQVSNQPQHF	TGTGCCAGCGACTCGGGACAAGTTAGCAATCAGCCCCAGCATTTT
-	TRBV3-1	TRBJ1-1	many	CASSQEAGRGNTEAFF	TGTGCCAGCAGCCAAGAGGCGGGGAGGGGGAACACTGAAGCTTTCTTT
-	TRBV10-3	TRBJ2-1	many	CAISESSDSSYNEQFF	TGTGCCATCAGTGAGTCGTCGGATAGCTCCTACAATGAGCAGTTCTTC
TRBD1	TRBV20-1	TRBJ1-1	-	CCARDPGTGGMNTEAFF	TGCTGTGCTAGGGATCCAGGGACAGGGGGGATGAACACTGAAGCTTTCTTT
TRBD2	TRBV19	TRBJ2-5	-	CASSRGVFQETQYF	TGTGCCAGTAGTCGGGGGGTCTTTCAAGAGACCCAGTACTTC
TRBD1	TRBV12-3/TRBV12-4	TRBJ1-6	-	CASSLTGEEGNSPLHF	TGTGCCAGCAGCCTTACAGGGGAGGAGGGTAATTCACCCCTCCACTTT
TRBD2	TRBV6-2/TRBV6-3	TRBJ2-2	many	CASSFRGVLAGELFF	TGTGCCAGCAGTTTCCGGGGGGTATTAGCCGGGGAGCTGTTTTTT
-	TRBV9	TRBJ1-4	few	CASSARGTDDEKLFF	TGTGCCAGCAGCGCGAGGGGGACGGATGATGAAAAACTGTTTTTT
-	TRBV5-1	TRBJ2-1	many	CASSFGTAQRNEQFF	TGCGCCAGCAGCTTCGGGACCGCACAGAGGAATGAGCAGTTCTTC
TRBD2	TRBV11-2	TRBJ2-3	many	CASSLELARDTQYF	TGTGCCAGCAGCTTAGAACTAGCGCGAGATACGCAGTATTTT
-	TRBV29-1	TRBJ2-3	many	CSVKEGTDTQYF	TGCAGCGTTAAGGAGGGCACAGATACGCAGTATTTT
TRBD2	TRBV7-6	TRBJ2-1	few	CASSTGTSRFNEQFF	TGTGCCAGCAGCACCGGGACTAGCAGATTTAATGAGCAGTTCTTC
TRBD2	TRBV11-3	TRBJ2-1	many	CASSSSRGGEQFF	TGTGCCAGCAGCTCCTCTCGCGGGGGTGAGCAGTTCTTC
-	TRBV7-8	TRBJ1-6	-	CASDRSRTADRSPLHF	TGTGCCAGTGACCGCAGTAGGACAGCGGATCGGTCACCCCTCCACTTT
-	TRBV29-1	TRBJ2-3	few	CSVPGQHTDTQYF	TGCAGCGTACCCGGACAGCACACAGATACGCAGTATTTT
-	TRBV11-2	TRBJ2-2	few	CASSFLQGNTGELFF	TGTGCCAGCAGCTTCTTGCAGGGTAACACCGGGGAGCTGTTTTTT
TRBD2	TRBV6-1	TRBJ2-7	-	CASSTGGGTGEQYF	TGTGCCAGCAGTACCGGGGGGGGAACGGGCGAGCAGTACTTC
-	TRBV7-3	TRBJ2-1	-	CASSLPGDNEQFF	TGTGCCAGCAGCTTACCTGGAGACAATGAGCAGTTCTTC
-	TRBV7-9	TRBJ1-5	-	CASSFTGDQPQHF	TGTGCCAGCAGCTTCACCGGCGATCAGCCCCAGCATTTT
TRBD2	TRBV5-1	TRBJ2-1	many	CASSWGTSGINEQFF	TGCGCCAGCAGCTGGGGGACTAGCGGGATCAATGAGCAGTTCTTC
TRBD2	TRBV2	TRBJ2-2	few	CASKRGGMSAGELFF	TGTGCCAGCAAACGGGGGGGTATGAGTGCCGGGGAGCTGTTTTTT
-	TRBV5-1	TRBJ1-6	many	CASSFGEGNSPLHF	TGCGCCAGCAGCTTCGGAGAGGGTAATTCACCCCTCCACTTT
-	TRBV20-1	TRBJ2-7	-	CSASTGSEQYF	TGCAGTGCTAGTACCGGGAGTGAGCAGTACTTC